The next 29 T cell receptor beta chains were all read from a single sample in a study of blood T cell repertoires in COVID-19. Profiled with immunoSEQ multiplex PCR; TCRdb holds only in-frame clones, not every one. The table lists roughly 120,000 clones, approximately 80% of them singletons, with nearly 0.85% in the top ten. The material sequenced was peripheral blood. These receptors were obtained from a woman aged 70-85 years with acute or convalescent COVID-19.

The chain links TRBV6-5 to TRBJ1-5; tentative D call: TRBD1 (6 bases). Germline CDR1 reads MNHEY; CDR2 reads SVGAGI. V was trimmed by 6 bases and J by 4 bases, leaving 16 bases between them. CDR3 length: 15 amino acids. CDR3 coding DNA: TGTGCCAGCAGCCCAGTCTCAGGGACAAATCAGCCCCAGCATTTT. The encoded protein is CASSPVSGTNQPQHF.

This clone was counted a single time. The rearrangement joins TRBV3-1 (or the pseudogene TRBV3-2) to TRBJ2-1; 7 bases agree with TRBD2. CDR3 size: 16 residues. After removal of 1 base from V and 7 bases from J, the junction contained 10 bases not matched to a gene. In germline, CDR1 is LGHDT, CDR2 YNNKEL (reference sequence). The CDR3 DNA is TGTGCCAGCAGCCAAGCCGGGGGAGGGCCGGGGAATGAGCAGTTCTTC. It specifies CASSQAGGGPGNEQFF.

The CDR3 is CASSSETRAFF. The CDR3 nucleotides are TGTGCCAGTAGTTCGGAGACCCGGGCTTTCTTT. V and J are TRBV19 and TRBJ1-1; D is ambiguous. The CDR3 has 11 amino acids. Deletions cut 5 bases from V and 11 bases from J, with 12 bases between. Germline lookup yields CDR1 LNHDA and CDR2 SQIVND (reference sequence).

The chain joins TRBV2 to TRBJ2-7; TRBD1 aligns across 10 bases. The germline gives CDR1 SNHLY, CDR2 FYNNEI. The V gene end was trimmed by 3 bases and the J gene end by 3 bases; junction bases not matched to a gene: 2. The CDR3 spans 14 residues. The CDR3 bases are TGTGCCAGCAGTGATTGGACAGGGGGCTACGAGCAGTACTTC. This translates into CASSDWTGGYEQYF.

CDR3 nucleotides: TGTGCCAGCAGAACCACGGGGGATGATGAAAAACTGTTTTTT. Its translation: CASRTTGDDEKLFF. This chain connects TRBV6-6 to TRBJ1-4; D possibly corresponds to TRBD1 (5 bases). Per germline, CDR1 MNHNY and CDR2 SVGAGI (reference sequence). Between the trimmed V and J ends, which lost 6 bases and 6 bases, there was a span of 14 bases. CDR3 length: 14 amino acids.

This rearrangement joins TRBV11-3 to TRBJ2-7, with 9 bases matching TRBD1. CDR3 length: 16 amino acids. The junction had 11 bases not matched to a gene; V was cut back by 5 bases and J by 3 bases. Germline CDR1 and CDR2: SGHNT and YENEEA. CDR3 DNA sequence: TGTGCCAGCAGCCTTGAGCACGGGACAGGGAGCTACGAGCAGTACTTC. Amino acids: CASSLEHGTGSYEQYF. The whole variable domain, remainder taken from reference TRBV11-3 and TRBJ2-7, is EAGVVQSPRYKIIEKKQPVAFWCNPISGHNTLYWYLQNLGQGPELLIRYENEEAVDDSQLPKDRFSAERLKGVDSTLKIQPAELGDSAVYLCASSLEHGTGSYEQYFGPGTRLTVT.

The rearrangement joins TRBV2 to TRBJ2-1, with D unresolved. V shed 6 bases and J shed 0 bases, with 3 bases lying between them. Looked up from germline, CDR1 is SNHLY and CDR2 is FYNNEI. The CDR3 runs 12 residues. CDR3 loop: CASRRSYNEQFF. As DNA, the CDR3 is TGTGCCAGCAGGCGCTCCTACAATGAGCAGTTCTTC.

This chain links TRBV2 with TRBJ2-3, with 8 bases that match TRBD2. CDR1 SNHLY and CDR2 FYNNEI come from the germline V gene. The CDR3 runs 14 residues. V lost 10 bases and J lost 3; bases outside the gene matches: 9. The CDR3 coding sequence is TGTGCCACCGGACGGGGGGGGGAAACAGATACGCAGTATTTT. This translates into CATGRGGETDTQYF.

CDR3 nucleotide sequence: TGTGCCAGCAGTATTCCAAGGTGGAGGGGCGATGAGCAGTTCTTC. It translates to CASSIPRWRGDEQFF. The V gene is TRBV6-5, the J gene TRBJ2-1; D may be TRBD2 (6 bases). Trimming cost V 5 bases and J 8 bases, with 19 bases left between them. This CDR3 region has 15 residues. The germline gives CDR1 MNHEY, CDR2 SVGAGI.

This clone was detected a few times. V gene TRBV5-4 combines with J gene TRBJ1-2, with a tentative D call TRBD1 (5 bases). The germline CDR1 and CDR2 sequences are SGHNT and YYREEE (reference sequence). This CDR3 has 13 amino acids. V was trimmed by 4 bases and J by 2 bases, leaving 9 bases between them. The CDR3 sequence: CASSRTHNYGYTF. CDR3 DNA: TGTGCCAGCAGCCGGACACACAACTATGGCTACACCTTC. The full variable domain, in which reference TRBV5-4 and TRBJ1-2 provide the parts outside the CDR3, is ETGVTQSPTHLIKTRGQQVTLRCSSQSGHNTVSWYQQALGQGPQFIFQYYREEENGRGNFPPRFSGLQFPNYSSELNVNALELDDSALYLCASSRTHNYGYTFGSGTRLTVV.

The V and J genes are TRBV2 and TRBJ2-7; 14 bases align to TRBD2. The CDR3 is 17 residues long. V gave up 4 bases and J gave up 3 bases; unmatched junction bases: 8. The V gene's germline CDR1 is SNHLY and CDR2 FYNNEI. The CDR3 DNA follows: TGTGCCAGCAGTGTCTCGGGACTAGCGGGAGACTTCTACGAGCAGTACTTC. As protein: CASSVSGLAGDFYEQYF.

V is TRBV10-3 and J is TRBJ1-5; weak D call: TRBD1 (5 bases). Germline CDR1 is ENHRY and CDR2 is SYGVKD. Trimming shortened V by 2 bases and J by 6 bases, and 11 bases separated the two germline ends. CDR3 size: 14 residues. The CDR3 coding sequence is TGTGCCATCAGTGAGGGGGCCGATAGTCAGCCCCAGCATTTT. Translated, it gives CAISEGADSQPQHF.

This clone has just one count. This chain connects TRBV12-3 or TRBV12-4 to TRBJ2-5, with a tentative D call TRBD2 (6 bases). This CDR3 spans 13 amino acids. The V gene lost 5 bases and the J gene lost 5 bases, with 12 bases spanning the gap. DNA of the CDR3: TGTGCCAGCAGTGCGGGACGCCGGGAGACCCAGTACTTC. This gives the protein CASSAGRRETQYF.

This clone showed up just a few times. The chain uses TRBV7-9 and TRBJ2-5; 8 nucleotides align to TRBD2. V lost 2 bases, J lost 1 base, and 3 bases stayed unmatched. Per germline, CDR1 SEHNR and CDR2 FQNEAQ (reference sequence). The CDR3 is 15 residues long. CDR3 in amino acids: CASSLTSGLQETQYF. CDR3 sequence (DNA): TGTGCCAGCAGCTTAACTAGCGGCCTCCAAGAGACCCAGTACTTC. Filled out from reference TRBV7-9 and TRBJ2-5, the complete variable domain reads DTGVSQNPRHKITKRGQNVTFRCDPISEHNRLYWYRQTLGQGPEFLTYFQNEAQLEKSRLLSDRFSAERPKGSFSTLEIQRTEQGDSAMYLCASSLTSGLQETQYFGPGTRLLVL.

This clone was detected only a few times. The rearrangement joins TRBV5-1 to TRBJ1-1; D possibly corresponds to TRBD1 (6 bases). The CDR3 is made up of 16 amino acids. The V end was cut by 4 bases, the J end by 0 bases, with 16 bases between. Germline assignment: CDR1 SGHRS and CDR2 YFSETQ. The CDR3 region has the DNA TGCGCCAGCAGCCTGACGACAGGTTTGTTGAACACTGAAGCTTTCTTT. The encoded protein is CASSLTTGLLNTEAFF.

CDR3 bases: TGTGCCAGCTCACCATACCCCCTGCTAGGGGGGGCCCAGTACTTC. Translating gives CASSPYPLLGGAQYF. The chain employs TRBV18 and TRBJ2-5, with a tentative D call TRBD2 (7 bases). Trimming took 2 bases from V and 9 from J, leaving 19 bases between them. The germline V gene encodes CDR1 KGHSH and CDR2 LQKENI. This CDR3 contains 15 residues.

The chain joins TRBV6-4 to TRBJ1-2, with 8 bases identical to TRBD1. The CDR3 runs 16 residues. The germline gives CDR1 MRHNA, CDR2 SNTAGT. Trimming cost V 2 bases and J 3 bases; bases outside gene matches: 8. CDR3 in amino acids: CASSDLRGRSDYGYTF. The CDR3, as DNA: TGTGCCAGCAGTGACCTCAGGGGGCGATCGGACTATGGCTACACCTTC.

This clone has more than one count but fewer than ten. The chain is built from TRBV6-5 and TRBJ1-1; D gene unclear. Per the germline V gene, CDR1 is MNHEY and CDR2 is SVGAGI. CDR3 length equals 13 residues. V lost 4 bases, J lost 1 base, and 7 bases lay in between. Written as DNA, the CDR3 is TGTGCCAGCAGTTTGGCGGCGAACACTGAAGCTTTCTTT. This translates into CASSLAANTEAFF.

The gene calls are TRBV9 and TRBJ2-1; 7 bases map to TRBD2. Germline loops: CDR1 SGDLS, CDR2 YYNGEE. CDR3 length: 16 residues. J was trimmed by 6 bases and V by 4 bases; bases with no gene match: 13. The DNA of the CDR3 is TGTGCCAGCAGCTCCGGGCCGAGACTAGCTGCCAATGAGCAGTTCTTC. It is translated as CASSSGPRLAANEQFF.

V gene TRBV29-1 combines with J gene TRBJ1-1; D is possibly TRBD1 (6 bases). Per the germline V gene, CDR1 is SQVTM and CDR2 is ANQGSEA. This CDR3 contains 13 residues. V was pared by 7 bases and J by 2 bases, with 14 bases between. The CDR3 sequence is CSGGQGLNTEAFF. DNA of the CDR3: TGCAGCGGGGGGCAGGGCCTTAACACTGAAGCTTTCTTT.

This chain connects TRBV27 to TRBJ2-5; 11 nucleotides line up with TRBD2. CDR3 length equals 15 residues. Germline V gives CDR1 MNHEY, CDR2 SMNVEV (reference sequence). V gave up 6 bases and J gave up 7 bases; unmatched junction bases: 10. CDR3 amino acids: CASSVAGGDVVTQYF. The CDR3 nucleotides are TGTGCCAGCAGCGTAGCGGGAGGGGATGTGGTGACCCAGTACTTC.

This chain uses TRBV7-9 with TRBJ2-6; 8 bases map to TRBD1. V shed 4 bases and J 6 bases; nucleotides not matched to a gene: 11. The CDR3 length is 17 residues. Germline V gene lookup returns CDR1 SEHNR and CDR2 FQNEAQ (reference sequence). This chain's CDR3 is CASSSGQGPLTANVLTF. CDR3 DNA sequence: TGTGCCAGCAGCTCCGGACAGGGCCCTCTGACGGCCAACGTCCTGACTTTC. The variable domain in full, completed from reference TRBV7-9 and TRBJ2-6, reads DTGVSQNPRHKITKRGQNVTFRCDPISEHNRLYWYRQTLGQGPEFLTYFQNEAQLEKSRLLSDRFSAERPKGSFSTLEIQRTEQGDSAMYLCASSSGQGPLTANVLTFGAGSRLTVL.

The rearrangement joins TRBV9 to TRBJ1-2; 7 bases agree with TRBD1. This CDR3 is built from 16 residues. CDR1 SGDLS and CDR2 YYNGEE come from the germline V gene. The V gene end was trimmed by 3 bases and the J gene end by 0 bases; junction bases not matched to a gene: 8. The CDR3 loop is CASSAFDRVANYGYTF. The CDR3 region has the DNA TGTGCCAGCAGCGCCTTCGACAGGGTCGCTAACTATGGCTACACCTTC.

The rearrangement joins TRBV7-2 to TRBJ2-7; 10 nucleotides agree with TRBD2. Germline V gene data show CDR1 as SGHTA and CDR2 as FQGNSA. After removal of 3 bases from V and 5 bases from J, the junction contained 7 bases not matched to a gene. CDR3 size: 15 residues. CDR3: CASSFSGGNTHEQYF. The CDR3 DNA follows: TGTGCCAGCAGCTTTAGCGGGGGGAATACCCACGAGCAGTACTTC.

The J gene is TRBJ2-3, the V gene TRBV6-5; 7 bases are shared with TRBD2. The CDR3 length is 14 residues. V dropped 10 bases and J dropped 2; count of bases not matched to a gene: 9. Germline V lookup: CDR1 MNHEY, CDR2 SVGAGI. CDR3 DNA sequence: TGTGCCACCGCAGCGGGGCCAATCACAGATACGCAGTATTTT. Its protein product is CATAAGPITDTQYF.

The genes are TRBV28 and TRBJ1-1, with a weak D call TRBD1 (5 bases). V lost 3 bases and J lost 5, with 13 bases in between. Germline V gene sequence: CDR1 MDHEN, CDR2 SYDVKM. The CDR3 contains 14 residues. The DNA of the CDR3 is TGTGCCAGCAGTTTCCGGGGGGGTCGGACTGAAGCTTTCTTT. Amino acids: CASSFRGGRTEAFF.

This clone was seen just once. This sequence joins TRBV4-1 and TRBJ1-2, with 7 bases fitting TRBD1. CDR3 length equals 15 residues. CDR1 is MGHRA, CDR2 YSYEKL, per germline. Trimming took 3 bases from V and 4 from J; bases not matched to a gene: 8. In DNA, the CDR3 is TGCGCCAGCAGCCATACCGGTGACAGGGTCTATGGCTACACCTTC. It is translated as CASSHTGDRVYGYTF.

The V and J genes are TRBV4-1 and TRBJ2-1; D is ambiguous. Trimming shortened V by 0 bases and J by 8 bases, and 14 bases separated the two germline ends. Looked up from germline, CDR1 is MGHRA and CDR2 is YSYEKL. The CDR3 loop spans 15 amino acids. The CDR3 spells CASSQDLGGADEQFF. The CDR3 DNA reads TGCGCCAGCAGCCAAGATCTCGGCGGTGCCGATGAGCAGTTCTTC.

The chain uses TRBV7-8 and TRBJ1-1; D is unclear. V was pared by 4 bases and J by 3 bases, with 9 bases between. Looked up from germline, CDR1 is SGHVS and CDR2 is FQNEAQ. This CDR3 has 13 residues. The DNA of the CDR3 is TGTGCCAGCAGCTCCGAGCCGGACACTGAAGCTTTCTTT. Translating gives CASSSEPDTEAFF. Full variable domain (missing parts from reference TRBV7-8 and TRBJ1-1): GAGVSQSPRYKVAKRGQDVALRCDPISGHVSLFWYQQALGQGPEFLTYFQNEAQLDKSGLPSDRFFAERPEGSVSTLKIQRTQQEDSAVYLCASSSEPDTEAFFGQGTRLTVV.